This T cell receptor beta chain was observed in a study of blood T cells in healthy people across ages. Germline V CDR1 and CDR2: KGHDR, SFDVKD. J gave up 4 bases and V 6 bases, and 1 base lay outside the gene matches. The CDR3 is 13 amino acids. Alongside a J-beta primer mix, a sample-barcoded 5' primer served in a second PCR lasting roughly 6 to 11 cycles. A single record per CDR3 protein comes from TCRdb applying MiXCR to the 5' RACE reads. The table includes around 780,000 distinct CDR3 sequences, 20% to 30% detected once. The same data also went into a second study, on T cells of mothers and their children.

The chain employs TRBV24-1 and TRBJ1-4; 7 bases match TRBD1. This sequence originates from a boy aged 5 to 17 in good health. Source material: blood. CDR3 DNA sequence: TGTGCCACCAGTACAGGGGATAATGAAAAACTGTTTTTT. Protein: CATSTGDNEKLFF.